This T cell receptor beta chain stems from a study of long-term antiretroviral therapy in people with HIV. This clone was counted a few times. V shed 5 bases and J 4 bases; nucleotides not matched to a gene: 9. There are 15 residues in the CDR3. From germline, CDR1 is SEHNR and CDR2 FQNEAQ (reference sequence). The assay used was immunoSEQ (version v3.0), run at survey level. Method: immunoSEQ multiplex PCR; TCRdb's copy keeps in-frame clones and lacks some. Of about 21,000 clones in the sample, 65% to 85% were seen once. This TCR was recovered from a woman aged 40 to 49 with HIV. V usage is TRBV7-9 and J usage is TRBJ2-3, with 7 bases matching TRBD2. Sequenced here: unsorted PBMCs, sampled about 21 months before starting antiretroviral therapy. The CDR3 coding sequence is TGTGCCAGCAGCCTGCTAGCGGTGGTCGCAGATACGCAGTATTTT. Translated: CASSLLAVVADTQYF.